This T cell receptor beta chain was captured by sequencing in a study of blood T cell repertoires in COVID-19. The CDR3 is made up of 15 amino acids. CDR1 and CDR2 (germline): MGHRA, YSYEKL. Losses at the gene ends were 1 base for V and 7 bases for J; bases not matched to a gene: 5. Source study methods: Counts of nucleated cells, estimated from reference gene primer amplification, were obtained. Here immunoSEQ multiplex PCR was the method, and the copy in TCRdb shows in-frame clones only, minus some. V and J calls and clone size are those listed in that table; D and trimming were worked out from the DNA. The sample has under 350,000 clones, about nine tenths seen once.

The chain employs TRBV4-1 and TRBJ1-4; 8 bases line up with TRBD1. This TCR was sampled from a woman aged 35 to 49 who had recovered from COVID-19. The specimen was PBMCs or T cells enriched from blood (not recorded which). The CDR3 DNA reads TGCGCCAGCAGCCAAGCCGGGACAGGTAGTGAAAAACTGTTTTTT. As protein: CASSQAGTGSEKLFF.